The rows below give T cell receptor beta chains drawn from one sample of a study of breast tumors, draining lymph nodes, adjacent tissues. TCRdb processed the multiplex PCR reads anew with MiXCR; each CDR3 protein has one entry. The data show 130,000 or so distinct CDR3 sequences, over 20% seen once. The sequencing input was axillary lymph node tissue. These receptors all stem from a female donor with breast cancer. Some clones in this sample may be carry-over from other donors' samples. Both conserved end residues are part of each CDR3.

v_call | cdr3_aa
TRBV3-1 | CASSRMSGRAQETQYF
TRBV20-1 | CSARERRATNIQYF
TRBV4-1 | CASSQPRGEKLFF
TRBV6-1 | CASSDRSGRLRPFF
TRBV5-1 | CASSTGTSGGYNEQFF
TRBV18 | CASSPGLNNEQFF
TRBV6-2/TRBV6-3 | CASSHGHLELGSNYGYTF
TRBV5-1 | CASSSLGLGELFF
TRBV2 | CASGLEGNTEAFF
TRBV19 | CASSMGTSSYEQYF
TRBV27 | CASSPRLGSSNYGYTF
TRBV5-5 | CASSLVSVGGANVLTF
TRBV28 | CASAMGQYYGYTF
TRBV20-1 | CSARDTSGRGREQYF
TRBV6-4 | CASSITGADTQYF
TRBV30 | CAWSGSGRATGELFF
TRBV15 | CATSSLPGLVAYEQYF
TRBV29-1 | CSVDPGQGGVWQFF
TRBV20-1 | CSASSGGPNEQYF
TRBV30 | CAWSVTHRGFF
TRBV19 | CASSIEGTHYGYTF
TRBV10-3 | CAISLRDKGTGELFF
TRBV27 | CASHSRQTQYF
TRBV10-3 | CAISESRTSGSYEQYF
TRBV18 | CASSPRRQNTGELFF
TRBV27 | CASNLRGAGGKYEQYF
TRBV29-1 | CSVSQGAGETQYF
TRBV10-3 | CATSDRAGNTIYF
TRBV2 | CASMTGFVPYEQYF
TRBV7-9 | CASSSTGAPYEQYF
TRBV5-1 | CASSPGTVRASYEQYF
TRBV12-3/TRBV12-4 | CASSLGRQTGRTHTDTQYF
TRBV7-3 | CASSLSQGAYNEQFF
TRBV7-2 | CASSTADTQYF
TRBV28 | CASSLSGEPAYEQYF
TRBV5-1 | CASSQGTANSYEQYF
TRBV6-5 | CASSYSESFKNYGYTF
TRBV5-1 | CASSFGDTASYEQYF
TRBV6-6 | CASMRGGETQYF
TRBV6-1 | CASSAYRGAAGELCF
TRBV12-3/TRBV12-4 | CASSLSSGSTGELFF
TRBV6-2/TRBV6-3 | CASSYPGTTGIYGYTF